A single sample is the source of the 16 T cell receptor beta chains below, sequenced in a study of response to subunit inactivated influenza vaccine (dated 2018 in TCRdb). The library was made by RT-PCR. Sequencing was performed on an Illumina HiSeq 2500. The public reads were quality trimmed at Q25 with fastp and then assembled into clones with MiXCR by TCRdb, keeping productive beta chains. Records with the same CDR3 protein are collapsed into one entry carrying the most frequent genes and DNA. Within this sample are about 780,000 distinct CDR3 sequences, with approximately 17% of them counted one time only. The ten largest account for about a tenth of the sample. This material consisted of PBMCs from blood, taken 5 days after vaccination. These receptors were collected from a man aged 50 or older who received an inactivated influenza vaccine. Donor details come from another sample of the same person, matched by shared clones.

This chain joins TRBV30 and TRBJ1-1; 7 bases fit TRBD1. The CDR3 consists of 14 residues. Germline V CDR1 and CDR2: GTSNPN, SVGIG (reference sequence). The trim removed 2 bases at V and 4 bases at J, leaving 7 bases unmatched. The CDR3 region has the DNA TGTGCCTGGAGTCCACGGACAGGAAGCACTGAAGCTTTCTTT. This gives the protein CAWSPRTGSTEAFF.

This clonotype was detected only a few times. J is TRBJ2-3 and V is TRBV7-9, with 7 bases aligning to TRBD2. This CDR3 is built from 16 residues. Trimming at V came to 6 bases and at J to 4 bases, leaving 13 bases not matched to a gene. Looked up from germline, CDR1 is SEHNR and CDR2 is FQNEAQ (reference sequence). CDR3: CASRWGRVRGADTQYF. The CDR3 DNA sequence: TGTGCCAGCAGATGGGGTCGTGTTCGGGGGGCAGATACGCAGTATTTT.

The sample holds a few counts of this clonotype. CDR3 sequence (DNA): TGTGCCAGCAACACCCAACAGGGGGCGGGGGAGCAGTACTTC. Amino acid sequence: CASNTQQGAGEQYF. J is TRBJ2-7 and V is TRBV12-3 or TRBV12-4; 9 nucleotides line up with TRBD1. With V trimmed by 7 bases and J by 7 bases, 11 bases remained unmatched. The length of the CDR3 is 14 residues.

The chain is built from TRBV20-1 and TRBJ2-3; D remains unclear. CDR3 length: 14 residues. V was pared by 0 bases and J by 2 bases, with 9 bases between. Germline CDR1 and CDR2: DFQATT and SNEGSKA (reference sequence). The chain's CDR3 is CSARDPKTTDTQYF. The CDR3 bases are TGCAGTGCTAGAGACCCGAAAACCACAGATACGCAGTATTTT.

This clonotype was seen repeatedly, ten times or more. The V and J genes are TRBV28 and TRBJ2-7; D might be TRBD1 or TRBD2, each matching 5 bases. Germline lookup yields CDR1 MDHEN and CDR2 SYDVKM. CDR3 length equals 15 residues. V lost 4 bases to trimming and J lost 0 bases, with 13 bases between them. For the CDR3, the DNA is TGTGCCAGCAGTTCGCGGCCAGGGAGCTCCTACGAGCAGTACTTC. This codes for CASSSRPGSSYEQYF.

This sequence joins TRBV20-1 and TRBJ1-1; D is ambiguous. Trimming left V 3 bases short and J 8 bases short, with 10 bases between. CDR1 and CDR2 (germline): DFQATT, SNEGSKA (reference sequence). There are 11 residues in the CDR3. CDR3 coding DNA: TGCAGTGCTAGGGTAATCTTGGAAGCTTTCTTT. It translates to CSARVILEAFF.

CDR3 sequence: CASSHRGRVISYNEQFF. CDR3 sequence (DNA): TGTGCCAGCAGCCATCGTGGTCGGGTGATCTCCTACAATGAGCAGTTCTTC. The chain joins TRBV12-3 or TRBV12-4 to TRBJ2-1; D gene ambiguous. V lost 6 bases to trimming and J lost 0 bases, with 18 bases between them. CDR3 length equals 17 residues.

This clonotype was counted between two and nine times. V is TRBV7-2 and J is TRBJ2-1, with TRBD1 matching over 8 bases. The CDR3 runs 15 residues. CDR1 is SGHTA, CDR2 FQGNSA, per germline. J gave up 7 bases and V 1 base, and 6 bases lay outside the gene matches. The CDR3 DNA reads as TGTGCCAGCAGCTTAGGGACAGGGTTAGGGAATGAGCAGTTCTTC. Translating gives CASSLGTGLGNEQFF.

As to this clonotype: This may arise from a read error, as a much more abundant clone is one base away. The CDR3 DNA follows: TGTGGCAGCAGTTTCGGTAGCGGGGGGTACCTTGAGCAGTTCTTC. Translating it yields CGSSFGSGGYLEQFF. This chain uses TRBV12-3 or TRBV12-4 with TRBJ2-1; TRBD2 matches at 10 bases. The CDR3 extends over 15 amino acids.

This chain uses TRBV3-1 with TRBJ2-7, with 12 bases aligning to TRBD2. CDR1 is LGHDT and CDR2 is YNNKEL in the germline V gene (reference sequence). Trimming at V came to 1 base and at J to 2 bases, leaving 3 bases not matched to a gene. CDR3 length equals 16 residues. CDR3 coding DNA: TGTGCCAGCAGCCAAGCGAGACTAGCGGGGGCCTACGAGCAGTACTTC. Its translation is CASSQARLAGAYEQYF.

As regards this clonotype: Possible read error: a much larger clone is one base away. This chain joins TRBV20-1 and TRBJ2-7; tentative D call: TRBD1 (6 bases). CDR3 length: 15 residues. V gave up 3 bases and J gave up 5 bases, with 20 bases separating them. Germline V gene data show CDR1 as DFQATT and CDR2 as SNEGSKA (reference sequence). The CDR3 nucleotides are TGCAGTGCTAGGAATCATTATACAGGGCGGAACGAGCAGTACTTC. It specifies CSARNHYTGRNEQYF.

The rearrangement uses TRBV4-2 and TRBJ2-5, with 8 nucleotides matching TRBD2. The V and J ends lost 2 bases and 5 bases, in that order; junction bases with no gene match: 7. Germline CDR1 reads LGHNA; CDR2 reads YNFKEQ. This CDR3 is built from 15 residues. CDR3 region: CASSQTGTRDETQYF. The CDR3 nucleotides are TGTGCCAGCAGCCAAACGGGGACTAGGGATGAGACCCAGTACTTC.

The chain joins TRBV28 to TRBJ2-1; 9 bases match TRBD2. This CDR3 comprises 18 residues. Losses at the gene ends were 7 bases for V and 4 bases for J; bases not matched to a gene: 17. The V gene's germline CDR1 is MDHEN and CDR2 SYDVKM. CDR3 in amino acids: CASTALAFSGSKYNEQFF. The CDR3 DNA sequence: TGTGCCAGCACCGCCCTCGCGTTTAGCGGGAGTAAATACAATGAGCAGTTCTTC.

This clonotype has just a few counts. V and J are TRBV5-1 and TRBJ2-7; D gene unclear. The CDR3 is 15 amino acids. Between the trimmed V and J ends, which lost 3 bases and 2 bases, there was a span of 15 bases. Germline V gene sequence: CDR1 SGHRS, CDR2 YFSETQ. The CDR3 loop is CASSSPLGRTYEQYF. In DNA, the CDR3 is TGCGCCAGCAGCTCCCCGCTCGGCCGAACCTACGAGCAGTACTTC.

This clonotype was observed a handful of times. The chain is built from TRBV5-6 and TRBJ2-3; weak D call: TRBD2 (5 bases). The CDR3 has 14 residues. CDR1 and CDR2 from the germline V gene are SGHDT and YYEEEE. Trimming pared 3 bases from V and 0 bases from J, leaving 8 bases between. CDR3 sequence: CASSWGVSTDTQYF. The CDR3 DNA is TGTGCCAGCAGCTGGGGAGTTAGCACAGATACGCAGTATTTT. The full variable domain, in which reference TRBV5-6 and TRBJ2-3 provide the parts outside the CDR3, is DAGVTQSPTHLIKTRGQQVTLRCSPKSGHDTVSWYQQALGQGPQFIFQYYEEEERQRGNFPDRFSGHQFPNYSSELNVNALLLGDSALYLCASSWGVSTDTQYFGPGTRLTVL.

This clonotype was detected a few times. This chain links TRBV20-1 with TRBJ2-5; TRBD2 matches at 9 bases. The CDR3 has 14 amino acids. V shed 3 bases and J 5 bases; nucleotides not matched to a gene: 7. In germline, CDR1 is DFQATT, CDR2 SNEGSKA (reference sequence). The CDR3 protein is CSARPTSGYETQYF. CDR3 nucleotide sequence: TGCAGTGCTAGGCCTACTAGCGGGTACGAGACCCAGTACTTC.